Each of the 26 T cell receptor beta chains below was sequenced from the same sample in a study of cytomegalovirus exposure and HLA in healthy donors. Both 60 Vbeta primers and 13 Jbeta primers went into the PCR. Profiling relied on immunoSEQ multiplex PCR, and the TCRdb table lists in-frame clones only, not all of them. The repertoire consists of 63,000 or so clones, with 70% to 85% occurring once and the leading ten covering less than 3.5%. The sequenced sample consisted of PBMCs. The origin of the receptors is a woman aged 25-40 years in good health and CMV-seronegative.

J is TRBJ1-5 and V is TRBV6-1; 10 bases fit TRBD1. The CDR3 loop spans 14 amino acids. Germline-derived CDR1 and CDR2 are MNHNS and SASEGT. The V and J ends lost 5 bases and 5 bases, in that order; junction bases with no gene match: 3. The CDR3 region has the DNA TGTGCCAGCAGTCCCGGGACAGGGGATCAGCCCCAGCATTTT. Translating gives CASSPGTGDQPQHF.

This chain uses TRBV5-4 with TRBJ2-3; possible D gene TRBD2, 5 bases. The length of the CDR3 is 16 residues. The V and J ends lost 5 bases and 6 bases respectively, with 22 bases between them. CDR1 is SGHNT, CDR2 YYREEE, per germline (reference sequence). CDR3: CASRPQDPLDSDTQYF. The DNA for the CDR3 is TGTGCCAGCAGGCCGCAGGACCCCTTGGACTCGGATACGCAGTATTTT.

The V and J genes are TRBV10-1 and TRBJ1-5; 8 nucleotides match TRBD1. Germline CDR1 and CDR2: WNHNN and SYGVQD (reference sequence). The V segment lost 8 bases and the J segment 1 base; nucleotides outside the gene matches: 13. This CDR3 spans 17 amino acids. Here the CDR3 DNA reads TGCGCCAGCCGCCTTAAGGGACAGGACCTAAGCAATCAGCCCCAGCATTTT. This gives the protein CASRLKGQDLSNQPQHF.

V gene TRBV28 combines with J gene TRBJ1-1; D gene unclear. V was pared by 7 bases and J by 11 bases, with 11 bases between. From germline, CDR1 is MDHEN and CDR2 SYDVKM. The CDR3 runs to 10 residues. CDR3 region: CASIGVWAFF. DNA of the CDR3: TGTGCCAGCATCGGGGTTTGGGCTTTCTTT. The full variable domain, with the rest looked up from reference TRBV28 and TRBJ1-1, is DVKVTQSSRYLVKRTGEKVFLECVQDMDHENMFWYRQDPGLGLRLIYFSYDVKMKEKGDIPEGYSVSREKKERFSLILESASTNQTSMYLCASIGVWAFFGQGTRLTVV.

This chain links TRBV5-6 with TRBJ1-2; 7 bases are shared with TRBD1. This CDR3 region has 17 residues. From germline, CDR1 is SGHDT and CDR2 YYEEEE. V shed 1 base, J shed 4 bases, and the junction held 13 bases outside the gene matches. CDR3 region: CASSLKGARVTFYGYTF. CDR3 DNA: TGTGCCAGCAGCTTGAAGGGGGCTCGAGTCACCTTCTATGGCTACACCTTC.

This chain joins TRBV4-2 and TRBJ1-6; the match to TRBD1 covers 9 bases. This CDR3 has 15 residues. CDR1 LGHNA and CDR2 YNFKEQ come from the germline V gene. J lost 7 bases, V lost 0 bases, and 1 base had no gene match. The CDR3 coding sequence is TGTGCCAGCAGCCAAGAAACAGGGGGCAATTCACCCCTCCACTTT. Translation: CASSQETGGNSPLHF.

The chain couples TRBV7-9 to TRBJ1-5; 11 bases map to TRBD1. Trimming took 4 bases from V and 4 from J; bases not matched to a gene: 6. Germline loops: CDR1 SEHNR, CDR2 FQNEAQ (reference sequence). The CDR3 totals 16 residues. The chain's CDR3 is CASSSGQGESNQPQHF. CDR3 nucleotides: TGTGCCAGCAGCTCGGGACAGGGGGAAAGTAATCAGCCCCAGCATTTT. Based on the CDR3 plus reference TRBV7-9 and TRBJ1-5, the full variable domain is DTGVSQNPRHKITKRGQNVTFRCDPISEHNRLYWYRQTLGQGPEFLTYFQNEAQLEKSRLLSDRFSAERPKGSFSTLEIQRTEQGDSAMYLCASSSGQGESNQPQHFGDGTRLSIL.

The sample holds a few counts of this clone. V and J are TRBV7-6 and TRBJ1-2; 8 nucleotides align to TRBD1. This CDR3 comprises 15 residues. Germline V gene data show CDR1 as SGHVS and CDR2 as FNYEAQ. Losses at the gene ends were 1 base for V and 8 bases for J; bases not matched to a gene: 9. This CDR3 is CASSLDGQGASGYTF. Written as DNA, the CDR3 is TGTGCCAGCAGCTTAGACGGCCAGGGGGCTAGCGGCTACACCTTC.

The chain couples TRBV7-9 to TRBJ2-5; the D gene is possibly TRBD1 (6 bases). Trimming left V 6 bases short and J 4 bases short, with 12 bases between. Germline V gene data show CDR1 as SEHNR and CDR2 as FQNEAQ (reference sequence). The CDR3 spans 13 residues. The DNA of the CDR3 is TGTGCCAGCAGTTTCGCAGGGGCAGAGACCCAGTACTTC. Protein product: CASSFAGAETQYF. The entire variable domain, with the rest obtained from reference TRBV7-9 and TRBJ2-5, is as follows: DTGVSQNPRHKITKRGQNVTFRCDPISEHNRLYWYRQTLGQGPEFLTYFQNEAQLEKSRLLSDRFSAERPKGSFSTLEIQRTEQGDSAMYLCASSFAGAETQYFGPGTRLLVL.

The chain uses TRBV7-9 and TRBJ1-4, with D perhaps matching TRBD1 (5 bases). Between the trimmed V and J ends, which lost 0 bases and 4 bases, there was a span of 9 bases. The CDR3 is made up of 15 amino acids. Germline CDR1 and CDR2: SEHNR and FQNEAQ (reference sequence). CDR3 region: CASSLAVQGNEKLFF. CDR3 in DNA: TGTGCCAGCAGCTTAGCGGTGCAGGGTAATGAAAAACTGTTTTTT.

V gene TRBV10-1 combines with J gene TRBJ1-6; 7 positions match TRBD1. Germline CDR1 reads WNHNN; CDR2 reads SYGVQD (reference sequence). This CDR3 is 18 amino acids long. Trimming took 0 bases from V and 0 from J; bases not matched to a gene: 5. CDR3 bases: TGCGCCAGCAGTGAGTCGGAACAGGGGAGCTCCTATAATTCACCCCTCCACTTT. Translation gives CASSESEQGSSYNSPLHF.

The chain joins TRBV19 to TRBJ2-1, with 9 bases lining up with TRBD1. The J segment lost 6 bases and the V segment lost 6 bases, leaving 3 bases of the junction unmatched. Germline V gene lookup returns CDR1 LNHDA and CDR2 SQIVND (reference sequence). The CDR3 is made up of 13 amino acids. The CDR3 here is CASRGTGLNEQFF. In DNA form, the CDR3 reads TGTGCCAGTAGAGGGACAGGGCTCAATGAGCAGTTCTTC.

DNA of the CDR3: TGTGCCACCAGCAGAGGGACAGGGTCCAATCAGCCCCAGCATTTT. Translation: CATSRGTGSNQPQHF. This chain joins TRBV15 and TRBJ1-5; 8 bases agree with TRBD1. V was clipped by 1 base and J by 3 bases; unmatched bases: 2. The germline gives CDR1 LNHNV, CDR2 YYDKDF (reference sequence). The CDR3 has 15 residues.

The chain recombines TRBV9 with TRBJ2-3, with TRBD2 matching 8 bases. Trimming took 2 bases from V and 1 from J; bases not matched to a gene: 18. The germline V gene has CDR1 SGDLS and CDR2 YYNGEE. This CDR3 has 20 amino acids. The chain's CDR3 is CASSVTTPGLEGRGTDTQYF. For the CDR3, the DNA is TGTGCCAGCAGCGTTACCACACCGGGACTAGAGGGACGGGGCACAGATACGCAGTATTTT.

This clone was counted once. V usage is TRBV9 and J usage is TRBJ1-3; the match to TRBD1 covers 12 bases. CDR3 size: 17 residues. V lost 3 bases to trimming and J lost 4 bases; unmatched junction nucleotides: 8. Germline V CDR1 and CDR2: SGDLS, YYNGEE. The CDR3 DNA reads TGTGCCAGCAGCGCTGGAGGGACAGGGGGCGCGGGAAACACCATATATTTT. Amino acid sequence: CASSAGGTGGAGNTIYF.

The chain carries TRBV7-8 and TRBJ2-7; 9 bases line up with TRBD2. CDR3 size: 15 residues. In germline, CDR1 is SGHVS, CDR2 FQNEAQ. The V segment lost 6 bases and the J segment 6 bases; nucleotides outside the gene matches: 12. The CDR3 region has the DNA TGTGCCAGCAGGGTTGTGGCGGGAGGGATAAGCGAGCAGTACTTC. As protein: CASRVVAGGISEQYF.

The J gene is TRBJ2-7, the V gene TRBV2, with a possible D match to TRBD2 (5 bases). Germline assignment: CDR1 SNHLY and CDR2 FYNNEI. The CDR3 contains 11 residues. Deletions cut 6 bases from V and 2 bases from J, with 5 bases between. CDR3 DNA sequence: TGTGCCAGCAGCGGGACCTACGAGCAGTACTTC. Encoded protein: CASSGTYEQYF.

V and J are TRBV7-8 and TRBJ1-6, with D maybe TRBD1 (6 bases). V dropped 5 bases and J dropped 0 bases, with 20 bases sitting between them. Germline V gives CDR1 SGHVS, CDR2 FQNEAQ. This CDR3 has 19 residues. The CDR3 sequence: CASSSGTLGSVSYNSPLHF. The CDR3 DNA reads TGTGCCAGCAGCAGCGGGACACTTGGCTCCGTCTCCTATAATTCACCCCTCCACTTT.

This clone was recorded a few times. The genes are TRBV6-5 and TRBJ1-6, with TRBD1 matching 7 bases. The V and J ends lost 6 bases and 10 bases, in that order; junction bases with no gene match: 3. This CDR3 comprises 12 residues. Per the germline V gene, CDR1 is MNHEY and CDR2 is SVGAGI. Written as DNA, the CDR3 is TGTGCCAGCAGACAGGGGAAATCACCCCTCCACTTT. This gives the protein CASRQGKSPLHF.

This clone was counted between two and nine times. CDR3 bases: TGTGCCAGCTCACTTGCGGACAACTTGGACAATGAGCAGTTCTTC. Amino acid sequence: CASSLADNLDNEQFF. V gene TRBV18 combines with J gene TRBJ2-1; D may be TRBD1 (5 bases). From germline, CDR1 is KGHSH and CDR2 LQKENI. V dropped 4 bases and J dropped 5 bases, with 15 bases sitting between them. The CDR3 consists of 15 residues.

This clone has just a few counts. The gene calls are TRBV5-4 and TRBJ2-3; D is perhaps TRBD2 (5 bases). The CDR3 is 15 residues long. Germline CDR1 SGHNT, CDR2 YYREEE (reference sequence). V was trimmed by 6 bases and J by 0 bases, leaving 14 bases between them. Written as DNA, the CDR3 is TGTGCCAGCACCCGGGGTGGAGGAAGCACAGATACGCAGTATTTT. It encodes CASTRGGGSTDTQYF.

The CDR3 loop reads CASSVLQGEGPDTQYF. The CDR3 bases are TGCGCCAGCAGTGTCTTGCAGGGCGAAGGGCCAGATACGCAGTATTTT. This chain uses TRBV10-1 with TRBJ2-3, with D possibly being TRBD1 (5 bases). The CDR3 loop spans 16 amino acids. V was clipped by 4 bases and J by 4 bases, with 18 bases between them. Germline-derived CDR1 and CDR2 are WNHNN and SYGVQD (reference sequence).

The CDR3 DNA follows: TGTGCCAGCAGTTACCCGACAGCTTACAGTAATGAAAAACTGTTTTTT. Residues: CASSYPTAYSNEKLFF. The rearrangement links TRBV6-6 to TRBJ1-4; perhaps TRBD1 as D (5 bases). Germline V gene data show CDR1 as MNHNY and CDR2 as SVGAGI (reference sequence). The CDR3 totals 16 residues. The V end lost 2 bases, the J end lost 4 bases, and 14 bases lay between the germline ends.

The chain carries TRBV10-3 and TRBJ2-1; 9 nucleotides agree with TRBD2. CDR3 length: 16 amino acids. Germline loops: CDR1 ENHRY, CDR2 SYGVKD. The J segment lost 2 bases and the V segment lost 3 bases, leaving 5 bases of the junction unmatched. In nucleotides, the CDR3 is TGTGCCATCAGTGAAGGGCTAGCGGGAACCTACAATGAGCAGTTCTTC. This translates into CAISEGLAGTYNEQFF.

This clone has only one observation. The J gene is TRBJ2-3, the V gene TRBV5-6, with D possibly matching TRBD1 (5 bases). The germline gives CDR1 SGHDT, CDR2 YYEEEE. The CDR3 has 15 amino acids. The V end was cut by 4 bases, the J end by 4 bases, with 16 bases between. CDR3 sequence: CASSLRALLADTQYF. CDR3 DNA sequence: TGTGCCAGCAGCCTCAGGGCTCTCCTGGCAGATACGCAGTATTTT.

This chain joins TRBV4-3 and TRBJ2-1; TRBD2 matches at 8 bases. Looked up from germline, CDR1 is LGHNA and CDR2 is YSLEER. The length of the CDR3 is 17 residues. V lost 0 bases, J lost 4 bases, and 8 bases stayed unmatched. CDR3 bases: TGCGCCAGCAGCCAAGAAAATGGTCTAGCGGGTTACAATGAGCAGTTCTTC. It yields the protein CASSQENGLAGYNEQFF.